This is a list of T cell receptor beta chains from one sample in a study of blood T cell repertoires in COVID-19. Here immunoSEQ multiplex PCR was the method, and the copy in TCRdb shows in-frame clones only, minus some. The sample comprises around 40,000 clones, nearly 90% of which are singletons, and approximately 4.5% rests with the top ten. Sequencing used peripheral blood. The receptors derive from a man in his sixties with COVID-19, enrolled during active disease. The CDR3 runs from the conserved cysteine through the conserved F or W. The order of the fields is J gene, CDR3 length, clone size, V gene, D gene, CDR3 DNA, CDR3 protein. The D gene is left open where the match is weak. Rows give clone size only sometimes, using once, few, many, or a class for an expanded clone.

>TRBJ2-7|14|-|TRBV5-1|TRBD1
TGCGCCAGCAGACTGGGACAGGGGGCATACGAGCAGTACTTC
CASRLGQGAYEQYF
>TRBJ2-1|16|-|TRBV18|TRBD2
TGTGCCAGCTCACCACATCCGGGAGGGTCCTACAATGAGCAGTTCTTC
CASSPHPGGSYNEQFF
>TRBJ2-7|17|-|TRBV3-1/TRBV3-2|TRBD2
TGTGCCAGCAGCCAAGATCTAGCGGGAGGGCCTGCCGACGAGCAGTACTTC
CASSQDLAGGPADEQYF
>TRBJ1-4|15|-|TRBV28|-
TGTGCCAGCAGAACCCTGCGGGGGCAGGAGATCAAACTGTTTTTT
CASRTLRGQEIKLFF
>TRBJ2-5|20|once|TRBV19|TRBD2
TGTGCCAGTAGTATAGATCATAGGACTAGCGGGAGAATAGTAGGGGAGACCCAGTACTTC
CASSIDHRTSGRIVGETQYF
>TRBJ1-5|13|-|TRBV12-3/TRBV12-4|-
TGTGCCAGCAGTGGAGCCGGCGGTCAGCCCCAGCATTTT
CASSGAGGQPQHF
>TRBJ1-1|18|few|TRBV5-1|-
TGCGCCAGCAGCCATAATGTGATTAACAGGGCAGCGAACACTGAAGCTTTCTTT
CASSHNVINRAANTEAFF
>TRBJ2-1|16|-|TRBV19|TRBD2
TGTGCCAGTAGTACTCTCCTAGCGGGGGAGGACAATGAGCAGTTCTTC
CASSTLLAGEDNEQFF
>TRBJ1-3|14|-|TRBV11-2|-
TGTGCCAGCAGCCCACAGGGCTCTGGAAACACCATATATTTT
CASSPQGSGNTIYF
>TRBJ2-7|15|-|TRBV7-2|-
TGTGCCAGCAGCCCCCCGGGACACAGCTCCTACGAGCAGTACTTC
CASSPPGHSSYEQYF
>TRBJ1-1|13|-|TRBV6-5|-
TGTGCCAGCAGGCCGACACAGAACACTGAAGCTTTCTTT
CASRPTQNTEAFF
>TRBJ1-1|15|once|TRBV5-1|TRBD1
TGCGCCAGCAGCTTGGATGGACAGGGGCCCACTGAAGCTTTCTTT
CASSLDGQGPTEAFF
>TRBJ1-5|15|-|TRBV11-2|-
TGTGCCAGCAGCTTAGACCCGGGGAGCAATCAGCCCCAGCATTTT
CASSLDPGSNQPQHF
>TRBJ1-5|15|-|TRBV15|-
TGTGCCACCAGCAGAGAAGGAGGGAGTGATCAGCCCCAGCATTTT
CATSREGGSDQPQHF
>TRBJ1-2|16|-|TRBV27|-
TGTGCCAGCAGCCTGACCCCACAGGGCACAAACTATGGCTACACCTTC
CASSLTPQGTNYGYTF
>TRBJ1-4|15|-|TRBV30|-
TGTGCCTGGAGAGAGGGGACTGCAACTAATGAAAAACTGTTTTTT
CAWREGTATNEKLFF
>TRBJ2-1|15|-|TRBV5-8|-
TGTGCCAGCAGCAAGACAAGGGGCTCCTACAATGAGCAGTTCTTC
CASSKTRGSYNEQFF
>TRBJ2-3|15|-|TRBV5-4|TRBD2
TGTGCCAGCAGCCGGGGGGGAACTAGCACAGATACGCAGTATTTT
CASSRGGTSTDTQYF
>TRBJ2-1|17|-|TRBV5-4|TRBD2
TGTGCCAGCAGTTTTCCGGCGCGGGGGTCCTCCTACAATGAGCAGTTCTTC
CASSFPARGSSYNEQFF
>TRBJ2-1|16|once|TRBV6-2/TRBV6-3|-
TGTGCCAGCAGTTACTCGAGGGGGGGGATCTACAATGAGCAGTTCTTC
CASSYSRGGIYNEQFF
>TRBJ1-1|14|-|TRBV5-1|-
TGCGCCAGCAGCTGGACACAGATGAACACTGAAGCTTTCTTT
CASSWTQMNTEAFF
>TRBJ2-3|13|-|TRBV15|-
TGTGCCACCAGCAGAGATCCTGCAGATACGCAGTATTTT
CATSRDPADTQYF
>TRBJ1-5|15|-|TRBV4-2|TRBD1
TGTGCCAGCAGCCAGGAACAGGGGGAAGATCAGCCCCAGCATTTT
CASSQEQGEDQPQHF
>TRBJ2-7|15|-|TRBV6-5|TRBD1
TGTGCCAGCAGTCCCTCCGGGACAGGGGCCTACGAGCAGTACTTC
CASSPSGTGAYEQYF
>TRBJ2-7|16|-|TRBV19|-
TGTGCCAGTAGTATTAGAGGGGGTCACCTTACCTACGAGCAGTACTTC
CASSIRGGHLTYEQYF
>TRBJ2-3|14|few|TRBV7-7|-
TGTGTTACCCGACTAGTGACTAGCACAGATACGCAGTATTTT
CVTRLVTSTDTQYF
>TRBJ2-7|12|-|TRBV15|TRBD2
TGTGCCACCAGCAGAGAGGCGGGAGAGAGGTACTTC
CATSREAGERYF
>TRBJ1-5|14|-|TRBV28|-
TGTGCCAGCAGCCCCGGGGGGTTTGGGCAGCCCCAGCATTTT
CASSPGGFGQPQHF
>TRBJ1-5|13|once|TRBV9|-
TGTGCCAGCAGCCCAGGGTTAAATCAGCCCCAGCATTTT
CASSPGLNQPQHF
>TRBJ1-4|15|-|TRBV2|-
TGTGCCAGCAGTGAATTTGCAGGCTCTAATGAAAAACTGTTTTTT
CASSEFAGSNEKLFF
>TRBJ2-7|14|-|TRBV18|TRBD1
TGTGCCAGCTCAGCCCGGGACAGGGCCTACGAGCAGTACTTC
CASSARDRAYEQYF
>TRBJ1-5|15|-|TRBV2|TRBD1
TGTGCCAGCGGTCAGGGGGCGCGTGGGCATCAGCCCCAGCATTTT
CASGQGARGHQPQHF
>TRBJ1-1|13|-|TRBV7-3|-
TGTGCCAGCAGCTTAGGGCAGGGCAACGGAGCTTTCTTT
CASSLGQGNGAFF
>TRBJ1-5|16|-|TRBV27|TRBD1
TGTGCCAGCAGTCCGACCTGGACAGGTAGCAATCAGCCCCAGCATTTT
CASSPTWTGSNQPQHF
>TRBJ1-4|15|-|TRBV28|TRBD1
TGTGCCAGCAGTCCGCCACAGGGGGCTAATGAAAAACTGTTTTTT
CASSPPQGANEKLFF